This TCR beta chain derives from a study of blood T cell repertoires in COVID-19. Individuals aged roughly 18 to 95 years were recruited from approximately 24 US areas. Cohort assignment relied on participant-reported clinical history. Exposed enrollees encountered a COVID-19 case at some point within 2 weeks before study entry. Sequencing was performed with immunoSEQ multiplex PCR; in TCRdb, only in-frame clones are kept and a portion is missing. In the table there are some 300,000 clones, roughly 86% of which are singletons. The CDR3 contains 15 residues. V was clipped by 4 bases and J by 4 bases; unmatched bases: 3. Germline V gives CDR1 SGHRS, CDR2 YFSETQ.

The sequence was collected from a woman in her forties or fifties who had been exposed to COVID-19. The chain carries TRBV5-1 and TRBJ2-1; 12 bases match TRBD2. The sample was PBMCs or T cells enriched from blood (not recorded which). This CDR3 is CASSPTSGGYNEQFF. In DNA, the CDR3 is TGCGCCAGCAGCCCGACTAGCGGGGGTTACAATGAGCAGTTCTTC.